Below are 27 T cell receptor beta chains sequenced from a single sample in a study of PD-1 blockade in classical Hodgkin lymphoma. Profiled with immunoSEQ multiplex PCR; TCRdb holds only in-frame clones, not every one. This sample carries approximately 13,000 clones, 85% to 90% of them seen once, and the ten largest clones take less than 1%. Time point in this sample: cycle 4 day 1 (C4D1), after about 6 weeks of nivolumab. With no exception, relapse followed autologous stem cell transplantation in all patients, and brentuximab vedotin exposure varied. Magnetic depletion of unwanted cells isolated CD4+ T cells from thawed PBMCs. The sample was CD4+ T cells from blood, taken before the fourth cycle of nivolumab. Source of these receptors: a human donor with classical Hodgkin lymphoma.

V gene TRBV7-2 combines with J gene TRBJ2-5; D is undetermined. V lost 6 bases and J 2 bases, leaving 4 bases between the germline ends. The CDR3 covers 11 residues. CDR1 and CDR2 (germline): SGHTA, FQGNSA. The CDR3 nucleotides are TGTGCCAGCAGACTTCAAGAGACCCAGTACTTC. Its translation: CASRLQETQYF.

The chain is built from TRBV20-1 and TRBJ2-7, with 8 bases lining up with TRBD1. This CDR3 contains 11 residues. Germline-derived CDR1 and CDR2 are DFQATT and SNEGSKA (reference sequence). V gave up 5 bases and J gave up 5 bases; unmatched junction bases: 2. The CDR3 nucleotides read TGCAGTGCTGACAGGGGTCACGAGCAGTACTTC. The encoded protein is CSADRGHEQYF.

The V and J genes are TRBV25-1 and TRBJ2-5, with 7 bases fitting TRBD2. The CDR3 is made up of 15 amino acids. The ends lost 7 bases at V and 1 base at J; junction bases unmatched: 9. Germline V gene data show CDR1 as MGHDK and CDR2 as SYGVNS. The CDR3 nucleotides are TGTGCCAGCACCTCGTGGGGGAGGGCCCAAGAGACCCAGTACTTC. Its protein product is CASTSWGRAQETQYF.

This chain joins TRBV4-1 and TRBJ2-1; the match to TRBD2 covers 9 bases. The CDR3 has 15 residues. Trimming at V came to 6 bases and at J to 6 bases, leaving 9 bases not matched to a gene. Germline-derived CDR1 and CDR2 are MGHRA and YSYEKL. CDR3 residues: CASRPGLAGSNEQFF. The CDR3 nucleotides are TGCGCCAGCAGGCCGGGACTAGCTGGGTCCAATGAGCAGTTCTTC.

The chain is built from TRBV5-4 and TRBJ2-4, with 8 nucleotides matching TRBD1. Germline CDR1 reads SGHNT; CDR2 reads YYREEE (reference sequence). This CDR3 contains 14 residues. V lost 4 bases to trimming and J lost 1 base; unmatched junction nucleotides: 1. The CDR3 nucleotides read TGTGCCAGCAGCCAGGGGGCTGCCAAAAACATTCAGTACTTC. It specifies CASSQGAAKNIQYF.

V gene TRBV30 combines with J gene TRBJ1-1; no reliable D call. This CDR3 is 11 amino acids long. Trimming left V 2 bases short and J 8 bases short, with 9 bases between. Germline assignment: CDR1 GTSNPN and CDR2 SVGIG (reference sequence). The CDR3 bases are TGTGCCTGGAGTTCTGTGGGGGAAGCTTTCTTT. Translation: CAWSSVGEAFF.

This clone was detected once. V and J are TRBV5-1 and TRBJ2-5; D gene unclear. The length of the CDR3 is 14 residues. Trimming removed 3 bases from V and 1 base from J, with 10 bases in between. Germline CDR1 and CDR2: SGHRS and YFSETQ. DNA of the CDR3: TGCGCCAGCAGCTCCGAGTGGGTCCAAGAGACCCAGTACTTC. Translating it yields CASSSEWVQETQYF.

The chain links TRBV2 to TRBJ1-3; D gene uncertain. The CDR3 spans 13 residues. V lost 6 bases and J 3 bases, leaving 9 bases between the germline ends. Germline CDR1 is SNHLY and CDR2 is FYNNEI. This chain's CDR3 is CASRATRGNTIYF. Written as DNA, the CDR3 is TGTGCCAGCAGGGCCACTCGTGGAAACACCATATATTTT.

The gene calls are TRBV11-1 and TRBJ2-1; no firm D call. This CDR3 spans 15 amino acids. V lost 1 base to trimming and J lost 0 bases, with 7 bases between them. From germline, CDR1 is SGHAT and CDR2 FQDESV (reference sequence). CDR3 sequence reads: CASSLDSSSYNEQFF. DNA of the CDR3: TGTGCCAGCAGCTTAGACTCAAGCTCCTACAATGAGCAGTTCTTC.

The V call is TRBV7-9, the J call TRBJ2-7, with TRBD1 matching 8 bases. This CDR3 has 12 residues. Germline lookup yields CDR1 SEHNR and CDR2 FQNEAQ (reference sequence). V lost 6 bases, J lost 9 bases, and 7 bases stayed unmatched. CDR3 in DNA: TGTGCCAGCAGATCGACAGGGGACTCGCAGTACTTC. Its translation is CASRSTGDSQYF.

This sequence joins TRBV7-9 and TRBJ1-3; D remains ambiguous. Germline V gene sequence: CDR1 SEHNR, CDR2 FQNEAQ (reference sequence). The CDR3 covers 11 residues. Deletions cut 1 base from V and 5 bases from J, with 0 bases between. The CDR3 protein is CASSLGNTIYF. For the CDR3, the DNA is TGTGCCAGCAGCTTAGGAAACACCATATATTTT.

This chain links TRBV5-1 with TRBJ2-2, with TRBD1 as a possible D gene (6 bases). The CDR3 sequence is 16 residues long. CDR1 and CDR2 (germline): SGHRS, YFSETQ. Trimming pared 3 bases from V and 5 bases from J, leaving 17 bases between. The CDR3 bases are TGCGCCAGCAGCTCCGAACAAACAGGGAATACCGGGGAGCTGTTTTTT. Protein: CASSSEQTGNTGELFF.

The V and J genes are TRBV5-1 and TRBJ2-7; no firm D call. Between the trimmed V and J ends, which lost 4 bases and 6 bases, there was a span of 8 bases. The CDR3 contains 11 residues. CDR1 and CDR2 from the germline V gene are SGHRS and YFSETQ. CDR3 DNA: TGCGCCAGCAGCGCCTTCCTCGAGCAGTACTTC. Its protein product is CASSAFLEQYF. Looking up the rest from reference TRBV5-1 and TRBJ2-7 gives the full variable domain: KAGVTQTPRYLIKTRGQQVTLSCSPISGHRSVSWYQQTPGQGLQFLFEYFSETQRNKGNFPGRFSGRQFSNSRSEMNVSTLELGDSALYLCASSAFLEQYFGPGTRLTVT.

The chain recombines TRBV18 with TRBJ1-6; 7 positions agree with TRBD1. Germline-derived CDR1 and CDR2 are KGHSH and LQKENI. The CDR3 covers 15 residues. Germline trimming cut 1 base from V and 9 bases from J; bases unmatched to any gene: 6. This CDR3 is CASSPLTGKSSPLHF. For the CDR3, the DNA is TGTGCCAGCTCACCACTGACAGGGAAGAGTTCACCCCTCCACTTT.

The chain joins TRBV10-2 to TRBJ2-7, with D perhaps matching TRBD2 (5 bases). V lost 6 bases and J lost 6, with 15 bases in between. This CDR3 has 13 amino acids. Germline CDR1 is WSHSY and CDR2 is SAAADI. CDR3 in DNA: TGCGCCAGCAGCGCAGGTCGGGGATTCGAGCAGTACTTC. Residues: CASSAGRGFEQYF.

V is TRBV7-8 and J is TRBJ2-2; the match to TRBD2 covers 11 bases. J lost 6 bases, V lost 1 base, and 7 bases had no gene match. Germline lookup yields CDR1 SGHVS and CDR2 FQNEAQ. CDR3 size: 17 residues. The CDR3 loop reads CASSLEASGGIAGELFF. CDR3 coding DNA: TGTGCCAGCAGCTTAGAGGCTAGCGGGGGGATCGCCGGGGAGCTGTTTTTT.

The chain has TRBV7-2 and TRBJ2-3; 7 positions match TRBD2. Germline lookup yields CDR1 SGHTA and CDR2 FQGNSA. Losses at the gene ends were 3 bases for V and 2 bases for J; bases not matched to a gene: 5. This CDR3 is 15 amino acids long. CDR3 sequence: CASSFSGRDTDTQYF. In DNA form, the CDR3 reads TGTGCCAGCAGCTTCAGTGGGAGGGACACAGATACGCAGTATTTT.

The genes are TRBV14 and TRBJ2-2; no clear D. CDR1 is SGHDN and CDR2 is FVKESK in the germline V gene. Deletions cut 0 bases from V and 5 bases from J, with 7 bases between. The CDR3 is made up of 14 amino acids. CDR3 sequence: CASSQELGTGELFF. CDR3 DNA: TGTGCCAGCAGCCAAGAGCTCGGTACCGGGGAGCTGTTTTTT.

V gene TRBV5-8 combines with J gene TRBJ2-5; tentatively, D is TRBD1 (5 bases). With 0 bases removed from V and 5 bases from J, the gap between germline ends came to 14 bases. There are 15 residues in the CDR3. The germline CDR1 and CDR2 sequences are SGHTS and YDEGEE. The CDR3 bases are TGTGCCAGCAGCTTGGAGACAGACCCACGGGAGACCCAGTACTTC. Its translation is CASSLETDPRETQYF.

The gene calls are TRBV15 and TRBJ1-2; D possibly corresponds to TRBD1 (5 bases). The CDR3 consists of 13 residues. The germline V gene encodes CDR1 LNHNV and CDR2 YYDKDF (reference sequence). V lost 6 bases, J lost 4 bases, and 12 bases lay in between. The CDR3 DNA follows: TGTGCCACCAGGAGGGGCGTCAGCTATGGCTACACCTTC. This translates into CATRRGVSYGYTF.

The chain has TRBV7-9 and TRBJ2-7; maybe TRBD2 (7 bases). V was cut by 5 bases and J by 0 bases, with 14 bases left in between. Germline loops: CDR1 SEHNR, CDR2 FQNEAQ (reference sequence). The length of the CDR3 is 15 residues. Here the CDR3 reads CASSPGRGLSYEQYF. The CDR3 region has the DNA TGTGCCAGCAGCCCTGGGCGGGGGCTCTCCTACGAGCAGTACTTC.

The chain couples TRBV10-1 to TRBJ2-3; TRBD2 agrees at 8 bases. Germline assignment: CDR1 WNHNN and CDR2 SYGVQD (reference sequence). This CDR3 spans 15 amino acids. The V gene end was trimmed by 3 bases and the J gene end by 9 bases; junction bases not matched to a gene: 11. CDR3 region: CASSDTGRALGTQYF. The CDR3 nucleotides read TGCGCCAGCAGTGACACCGGGAGGGCCTTAGGGACGCAGTATTTT.

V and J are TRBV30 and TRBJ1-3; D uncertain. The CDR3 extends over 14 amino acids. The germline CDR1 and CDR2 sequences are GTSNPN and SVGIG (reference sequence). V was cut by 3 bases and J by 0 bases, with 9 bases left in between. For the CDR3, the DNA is TGTGCCTGGAGCAAGGCTATCTCTGGAAACACCATATATTTT. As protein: CAWSKAISGNTIYF.

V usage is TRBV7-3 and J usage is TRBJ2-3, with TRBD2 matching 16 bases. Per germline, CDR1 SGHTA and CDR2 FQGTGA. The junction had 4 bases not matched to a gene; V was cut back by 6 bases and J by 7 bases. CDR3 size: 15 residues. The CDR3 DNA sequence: TGTGCCAGCAGTTCGGGACTAGCGGGGGGGTATACGCAGTATTTT. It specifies CASSSGLAGGYTQYF.

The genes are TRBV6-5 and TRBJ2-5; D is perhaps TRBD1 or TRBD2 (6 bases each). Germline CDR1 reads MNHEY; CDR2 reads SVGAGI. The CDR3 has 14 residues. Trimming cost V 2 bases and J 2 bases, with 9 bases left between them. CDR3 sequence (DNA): TGTGCCAGCAGTTACGGGGGGACACAAGAGACCCAGTACTTC. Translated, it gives CASSYGGTQETQYF.

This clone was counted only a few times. CDR3 in DNA: TGTGCCAGCAGCCAGATCGGGACTAGCGGCTTAAATGAGCAGTTCTTC. Protein sequence: CASSQIGTSGLNEQFF. The V gene is TRBV7-9, the J gene TRBJ2-1; 11 nucleotides align to TRBD2. The V segment lost 5 bases and the J segment 7 bases; nucleotides outside the gene matches: 10. This CDR3 contains 16 residues. Germline lookup yields CDR1 SEHNR and CDR2 FQNEAQ (reference sequence).

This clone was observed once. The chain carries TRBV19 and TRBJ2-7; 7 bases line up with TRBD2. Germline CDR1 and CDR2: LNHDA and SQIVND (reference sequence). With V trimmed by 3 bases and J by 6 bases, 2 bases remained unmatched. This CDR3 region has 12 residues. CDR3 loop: CASSIRGGEQYF. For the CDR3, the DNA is TGTGCCAGTAGTATTCGCGGGGGCGAGCAGTACTTC.